A selection of T cell receptor beta chains follows, all from one sample in a study of T cells in Graves' hyperthyroidism and ophthalmopathy. TCRdb independently ran MiXCR on the multiplex PCR reads; one entry per CDR3 protein. This sample has 450,000 to 650,000 distinct CDR3 sequences, with approximately 15% found just once. Sequences were obtained from blood. The receptors here all came from a woman between 18 and 30 years old with Graves' ophthalmopathy. Each CDR3 is given with its conserved first and last residue. The D gene is left open where the match is weak. A clone size is listed for some rows: how often the clone was seen (once, few, many), or a class if it is expanded.

j_gene: TRBJ2-1
abundance: NA
d_gene: NA
v_gene: TRBV9
CDR3aa: CASSVVNGTYYNEQFF
CDR3nt: TGTGCCAGCAGCGTAGTTAACGGGACCTACTACAATGAGCAGTTCTTC

j_gene: TRBJ2-2
abundance: NA
d_gene: NA
v_gene: TRBV7-9
CDR3aa: CASSPRRDPNTGELFF
CDR3nt: TGTGCCAGCAGCCCCCGTCGCGACCCGAACACCGGGGAGCTGTTTTTT

j_gene: TRBJ2-1
abundance: NA
d_gene: NA
v_gene: TRBV5-8
CDR3aa: CASSLRGSTSSYNEQFF
CDR3nt: TGTGCCAGCAGCTTGAGGGGGAGTACCAGCTCCTACAATGAGCAGTTCTTC

j_gene: TRBJ1-4
abundance: many
d_gene: NA
v_gene: TRBV12-3/TRBV12-4
CDR3aa: CASSLSQGNEKLFF
CDR3nt: TGTGCCAGCAGTTTAAGTCAGGGGAATGAAAAACTGTTTTTT

j_gene: TRBJ1-3
abundance: few
d_gene: TRBD1
v_gene: TRBV5-1
CDR3aa: CASRTGTGGSGNTIYF
CDR3nt: TGCGCCAGCAGGACCGGGACAGGGGGCTCCGGAAACACCATATATTTT

j_gene: TRBJ2-1
abundance: NA
d_gene: NA
v_gene: TRBV18
CDR3aa: CAGSLGNEQFF
CDR3nt: TGTGCCGGCTCACTTGGCAATGAGCAGTTCTTC

j_gene: TRBJ2-1
abundance: many
d_gene: NA
v_gene: TRBV7-9
CDR3aa: CASSLPRSTPYHEQFF
CDR3nt: TGTGCCAGCAGCTTACCCCGATCGACCCCATATCATGAGCAGTTCTTC

j_gene: TRBJ2-1
abundance: many
d_gene: TRBD1
v_gene: TRBV27
CDR3aa: CASSFRAPGTADNEQFF
CDR3nt: TGTGCCAGCAGTTTTAGGGCCCCCGGGACAGCTGACAATGAGCAGTTCTTC

j_gene: TRBJ1-2
abundance: many
d_gene: TRBD1
v_gene: TRBV27
CDR3aa: CASSFGTGLGRGYTF
CDR3nt: TGTGCCAGCAGTTTCGGGACAGGGCTCGGGCGTGGCTACACCTTC

j_gene: TRBJ2-2
abundance: NA
d_gene: NA
v_gene: TRBV7-9
CDR3aa: CASSLVAATGELFF
CDR3nt: TGTGCCAGCAGCTTAGTGGCAGCCACCGGGGAGCTGTTTTTT

j_gene: TRBJ2-3
abundance: many
d_gene: NA
v_gene: TRBV12-3/TRBV12-4
CDR3aa: CASSLTRMTDTQYF
CDR3nt: TGTGCCAGCAGTTTGACCCGTATGACAGATACGCAGTATTTT

j_gene: TRBJ2-1
abundance: NA
d_gene: TRBD2
v_gene: TRBV2
CDR3aa: CASSVLAGGPRYNEQFF
CDR3nt: TGTGCCAGCAGCGTACTAGCGGGAGGGCCTCGTTACAATGAGCAGTTCTTC

j_gene: TRBJ2-7
abundance: few
d_gene: TRBD1
v_gene: TRBV12-3/TRBV12-4
CDR3aa: CASSPARDVGQGIIYEQYF
CDR3nt: TGTGCCAGCAGTCCTGCCCGGGATGTAGGACAGGGAATAATCTACGAGCAGTACTTC

j_gene: TRBJ2-5
abundance: NA
d_gene: TRBD2
v_gene: TRBV12-3/TRBV12-4
CDR3aa: CASSLAKLAVETQYF
CDR3nt: TGTGCCAGCAGTTTAGCAAAGCTAGCGGTAGAGACCCAGTACTTC

j_gene: TRBJ2-3
abundance: many
d_gene: TRBD2
v_gene: TRBV30
CDR3aa: CAWSPLGTSGPDTQYF
CDR3nt: TGTGCCTGGAGCCCCCTTGGGACTAGCGGCCCGGATACGCAGTATTTT

j_gene: TRBJ1-5
abundance: NA
d_gene: NA
v_gene: TRBV12-5
CDR3aa: CASGLVPFSLGGWNQPQHF
CDR3nt: TGTGCTAGTGGTTTGGTACCCTTCAGTCTCGGGGGGTGGAATCAGCCCCAGCATTTT

j_gene: TRBJ2-3
abundance: many
d_gene: TRBD1
v_gene: TRBV2
CDR3aa: CASRRYTGADTQYF
CDR3nt: TGTGCCAGCAGGAGATACACAGGGGCGGATACGCAGTATTTT

j_gene: TRBJ2-3
abundance: many
d_gene: TRBD2
v_gene: TRBV12-3/TRBV12-4
CDR3aa: CASSLESGLGSSTDTQYF
CDR3nt: TGTGCCAGCAGTTTAGAGTCGGGACTAGGATCTAGCACAGATACGCAGTATTTT

j_gene: TRBJ2-5
abundance: many
d_gene: NA
v_gene: TRBV5-1
CDR3aa: CASSLANLGPGQETQYF
CDR3nt: TGCGCCAGCAGCTTGGCCAATCTAGGTCCAGGACAAGAGACCCAGTACTTC

j_gene: TRBJ2-1
abundance: NA
d_gene: NA
v_gene: TRBV5-6
CDR3aa: CASSLAASEQFF
CDR3nt: TGTGCCAGCAGCTTGGCGGCAAGCGAGCAGTTCTTC

j_gene: TRBJ1-2
abundance: many
d_gene: NA
v_gene: TRBV12-3/TRBV12-4
CDR3aa: CASTSGRNYGYTF
CDR3nt: TGTGCCAGCACCTCCGGACGGAACTATGGCTACACCTTC

j_gene: TRBJ2-2
abundance: many
d_gene: NA
v_gene: TRBV29-1
CDR3aa: CSVERGPGELFF
CDR3nt: TGCAGCGTTGAACGGGGTCCCGGGGAGCTGTTTTTT

j_gene: TRBJ1-1
abundance: NA
d_gene: NA
v_gene: TRBV5-8
CDR3aa: CASPAGRRTEAFF
CDR3nt: TGTGCCAGCCCCGCTGGGAGGAGGACTGAAGCTTTCTTT

j_gene: TRBJ2-5
abundance: many
d_gene: TRBD2
v_gene: TRBV6-1
CDR3aa: CASSRTSGRTLPGETQYF
CDR3nt: TGTGCCAGCAGCAGGACTAGCGGGAGGACCCTTCCGGGAGAGACCCAGTACTTC